The 15 T cell receptor beta chains in this list originate from one sample, sequenced in a study of vaccination effects on CD4 cells after COVID-19. No antigen has been assigned to these receptors. Produced via immunoSEQ multiplex PCR; TCRdb's table is partial and in-frame only. This sample has about 45,000 clones, with under 80% found just once. ViraFEST used viral peptide pools to expand antigen-specific CD4+ T cells before sequencing. Culturing for around eleven days preceded CD4+ T cell isolation. The infection with SARS-CoV-2 (confirmed by PCR) occurred in this person between March and December 2020. Sequencing used CD4+ T cells from PBMCs cultured with a peptide pool, obtained before COVID-19 vaccination. All receptors come from a human donor who had a prior SARS-CoV-2 infection.

This chain joins TRBV12-3 or TRBV12-4 and TRBJ2-7, with 7 bases fitting TRBD1. The CDR3 consists of 13 residues. Trimming removed 4 bases from V and 3 bases from J; junction bases left unmatched: 3. This chain's CDR3 is CASSSPGGYEQYF. In DNA, the CDR3 is TGTGCCAGCAGTTCCCCAGGGGGCTACGAGCAGTACTTC.

This sequence joins TRBV7-9 and TRBJ2-1; D gene unclear. CDR3 length equals 14 residues. Trimming took off 2 bases at V and 4 bases at J, with 9 bases between the two ends. Germline V CDR1 and CDR2: SEHNR, FQNEAQ (reference sequence). For the CDR3, the DNA is TGTGCCAGCAGCTTAAGGTCCAGTTACAATGAGCAGTTCTTC. This codes for CASSLRSSYNEQFF.

This chain joins TRBV18 and TRBJ1-3, with D unresolved. Trimming stripped 1 base from V and 2 bases from J, with 18 bases between. This CDR3 is 18 amino acids long. The germline CDR1 and CDR2 sequences are KGHSH and LQKENI. The CDR3: CASSPLGPGRETGNTIYF. In nucleotides, the CDR3 is TGTGCCAGCTCACCACTCGGGCCCGGTCGTGAGACTGGAAACACCATATATTTT. Using reference TRBV18 and TRBJ1-3 for the parts outside the CDR3, the full variable domain is NAGVMQNPRHLVRRRGQEARLRCSPMKGHSHVYWYRQLPEEGLKFMVYLQKENIIDESGMPKERFSAEFPKEGPSILRIQQVVRGDSAAYFCASSPLGPGRETGNTIYFGEGSWLTVV.

The V call is TRBV6-5, the J call TRBJ1-1; 7 nucleotides match TRBD1. CDR1 is MNHEY and CDR2 is SVGAGI in the germline V gene. V was pared by 6 bases and J by 1 base, with 5 bases of the junction left unmatched. The CDR3 is 14 residues long. The DNA for the CDR3 is TGTGCCAGCAGAAGGGGACAGACGAACACTGAAGCTTTCTTT. Its translation: CASRRGQTNTEAFF.

The chain uses TRBV5-4 and TRBJ2-7, with 11 positions matching TRBD2. From germline, CDR1 is SGHNT and CDR2 YYREEE (reference sequence). The CDR3 is made up of 15 amino acids. Trimming at V came to 1 base and at J to 6 bases, leaving 6 bases not matched to a gene. The CDR3 loop reads CASSLRSGGAAEQYF. CDR3 nucleotide sequence: TGTGCCAGCAGCTTGCGTAGCGGGGGGGCCGCCGAGCAGTACTTC.

V usage is TRBV11-3 and J usage is TRBJ2-1; 7 nucleotides agree with TRBD1. The CDR3 has 14 residues. With 2 bases clipped from V and 6 bases from J, the junction kept 4 bases outside the gene matches. Per the germline V gene, CDR1 is SGHNT and CDR2 is YENEEA. The CDR3 DNA sequence: TGTGCCAGCAGCTTACTCGGGACAGTCAATGAGCAGTTCTTC. It translates to CASSLLGTVNEQFF.

The genes are TRBV30 and TRBJ1-4; TRBD1 might be the D (5 bases). This CDR3 is built from 15 residues. The germline V gene encodes CDR1 GTSNPN and CDR2 SVGIG (reference sequence). V was pared by 8 bases and J by 8 bases, with 24 bases between. The CDR3 bases are TGTGCCGCGGGGTTAGGGCAGGGATGGGGCGAAAAACTGTTTTTT. Translation gives CAAGLGQGWGEKLFF.

This chain links TRBV18 with TRBJ2-1; 9 bases are a match to TRBD2. Germline CDR1 is KGHSH and CDR2 is LQKENI. The CDR3 runs 17 residues. V shed 4 bases, J shed 1 base, and the junction held 8 bases outside the gene matches. Here the CDR3 DNA reads TGTGCCAGCTCACTTTCTTCAGGACTAGCGTCCTACAATGAGCAGTTCTTC. This translates into CASSLSSGLASYNEQFF.

This chain uses TRBV5-4 with TRBJ2-1, with 10 nucleotides matching TRBD2. CDR1 and CDR2 (germline): SGHNT, YYREEE (reference sequence). Losses at the gene ends were 3 bases for V and 6 bases for J; bases not matched to a gene: 6. There are 15 residues in the CDR3. In DNA, the CDR3 is TGTGCCAGCAGCTATACTAGCGGGATAGTCAATGAGCAGTTCTTC. Translating gives CASSYTSGIVNEQFF.

This clone was observed a single time. This may come from a read error, since a much larger clone is one base off. Within the sample, other DNA sequences also encode this same CDR3. This rearrangement joins TRBV7-9 to TRBJ1-4; 9 positions match TRBD1. Looked up from germline, CDR1 is SEHNR and CDR2 is FQNEAQ (reference sequence). This CDR3 is built from 16 residues. The CDR3 loop reads CASSLGRGQGDEKLFF. The CDR3 DNA reads TGTGCCAGTAGCTTAGGGAGGGGACAGGGTGATGAAAAACTGTTTTTT.

The chain is built from TRBV6-2 or TRBV6-3 and TRBJ2-1; no definite D call. V lost 5 bases, J lost 4 bases, and 15 bases lay in between. There are 15 residues in the CDR3. Looked up from germline, CDR1 is MNHEY and CDR2 is SVGEGT. The chain's CDR3 is CASSRTSSEYNEQFF. CDR3 nucleotide sequence: TGTGCCAGCAGTCGAACTTCGAGTGAGTACAATGAGCAGTTCTTC.

The V call is TRBV2, the J call TRBJ1-2, with D maybe TRBD1 (5 bases). This CDR3 is 13 amino acids long. Germline CDR1 and CDR2: SNHLY and FYNNEI. The V end was cut by 7 bases, the J end by 8 bases, with 17 bases between. The CDR3 DNA reads as TGTGCCAGCACCCTAGTATGGGGGGACGGCTACACCTTC. Residues: CASTLVWGDGYTF.

The chain links TRBV7-9 to TRBJ1-2; D is ambiguous. With 4 bases removed from V and 8 bases from J, the gap between germline ends came to 11 bases. The CDR3 length is 12 residues. CDR1 and CDR2 from the germline V gene are SEHNR and FQNEAQ (reference sequence). The DNA of the CDR3 is TGTGCCAGCAGCTCCCCCGGGCTCGGCTACACCTTC. It is translated as CASSSPGLGYTF.

In this sample, this clone turned up once. The chain has TRBV12-3 or TRBV12-4 and TRBJ2-7; D not certain. This CDR3 has 13 amino acids. The V gene lost 3 bases and the J gene lost 8 bases, with 14 bases spanning the gap. The CDR3 is CASSFVTPRQQYF. As DNA, the CDR3 is TGTGCCAGCAGTTTCGTAACCCCCCGCCAGCAGTACTTC.

The chain couples TRBV3-1 (or the pseudogene TRBV3-2) to TRBJ1-1; D gene uncertain. This CDR3 spans 13 amino acids. Trimming took off 1 base at V and 3 bases at J, with 6 bases between the two ends. Germline assignment: CDR1 LGHDT and CDR2 YNNKEL (reference sequence). For the CDR3, the DNA is TGTGCCAGCAGCCAAGGATATTACACTGAAGCTTTCTTT. This sequence encodes CASSQGYYTEAFF.